This T cell receptor (beta chain) stems from a study of blood T cell repertoires in COVID-19. The method was immunoSEQ multiplex PCR; TCRdb's version includes in-frame clones alone and lacks a portion of them. The data hold about 42,000 clones, with around 88% observed a single time. Germline V gene lookup returns CDR1 SGDLS and CDR2 YYNGEE. Trimming removed 5 bases from V and 0 bases from J; junction bases left unmatched: 4. This CDR3 is built from 17 residues. The sequenced sample consisted of peripheral blood. The rearrangement uses TRBV9 and TRBJ2-2, with TRBD2 matching over 13 bases. This TCR was sampled from a human donor in a cohort sampled during active COVID-19. In nucleotides, the CDR3 is TGTGCCAGCAGGGGGACTAGCGGGGCCGCGAACACCGGGGAGCTGTTTTTT. Translation gives CASRGTSGAANTGELFF.